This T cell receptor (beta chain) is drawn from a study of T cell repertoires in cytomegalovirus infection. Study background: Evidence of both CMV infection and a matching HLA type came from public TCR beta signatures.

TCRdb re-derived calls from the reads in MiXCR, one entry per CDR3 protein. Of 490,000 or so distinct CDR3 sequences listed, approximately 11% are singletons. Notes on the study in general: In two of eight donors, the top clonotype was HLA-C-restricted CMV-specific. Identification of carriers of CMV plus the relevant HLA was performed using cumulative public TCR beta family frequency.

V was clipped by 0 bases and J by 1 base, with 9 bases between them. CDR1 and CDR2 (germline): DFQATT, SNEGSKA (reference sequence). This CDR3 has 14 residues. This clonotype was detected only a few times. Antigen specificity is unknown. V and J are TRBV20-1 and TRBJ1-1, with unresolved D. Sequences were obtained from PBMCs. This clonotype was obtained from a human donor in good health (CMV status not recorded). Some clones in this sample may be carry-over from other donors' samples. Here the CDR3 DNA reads TGCAGTGCTAGAGATCGAAGACAGAACACTGAAGCTTTCTTT. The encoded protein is CSARDRRQNTEAFF.